Below are 13 T cell receptor beta chains sequenced from a single sample in a study of T cells after yellow fever vaccination. TCRdb recomputed calls from the 5' RACE reads with MiXCR, one row per CDR3 protein. The table has 150,000 to 200,000 distinct CDR3 sequences, about a tenth seen once. Sequencing was performed on CD8+ T cells sorted from PBMCs, taken 45 days after the yellow fever booster vaccination. These receptors all come from a man aged 18 to 29 who received the YFV17D yellow fever vaccine.

This clonotype was detected a few times. The rearrangement joins TRBV2 to TRBJ2-7, with a tentative D call TRBD1 (6 bases). V was pared by 8 bases and J by 0 bases, with 11 bases between. The germline V gene encodes CDR1 SNHLY and CDR2 FYNNEI. This CDR3 has 13 residues. The CDR3 region has the DNA TGTGCCAGCGCAGACAGGCGCTCCTACGAGCAGTACGTC. This encodes CASADRRSYEQYV.

J is TRBJ1-2 and V is TRBV4-2; unclear D gene. V lost 0 bases to trimming and J lost 6 bases, with 5 bases between them. Germline lookup yields CDR1 LGHNA and CDR2 YNFKEQ. This CDR3 is 12 amino acids long. In DNA form, the CDR3 reads TGTGCCAGCAGCCAAGATTTCCATGGCTACACCTTC. Its translation is CASSQDFHGYTF.

This clonotype was recorded at least ten times. The chain employs TRBV29-1 and TRBJ1-2, with a weak D call TRBD1 (5 bases). The germline CDR1 and CDR2 sequences are SQVTM and ANQGSEA. The CDR3 is 14 residues long. The germline V and J ends were trimmed by 2 bases and 2 bases, with 12 bases remaining between them. CDR3 DNA: TGCAGCGTTGAACGCGGGGCGGAAAACTATGGCTACACCTTC. Protein sequence: CSVERGAENYGYTF.

V gene TRBV12-3 or TRBV12-4 combines with J gene TRBJ1-1, with 8 bases aligning to TRBD1. J was trimmed by 10 bases and V by 6 bases; bases with no gene match: 4. The CDR3 loop spans 11 amino acids. CDR3 region: CASRLTGGAFF. CDR3 nucleotide sequence: TGTGCCAGCAGACTAACAGGGGGAGCTTTCTTT.

Ten or more counts support this clonotype. The CDR3: CASSQGNTEAFF. CDR3 bases: TGCGCCAGCAGCCAGGGTAACACTGAAGCTTTCTTT. The chain joins TRBV4-1 to TRBJ1-1; D is unresolved. There are 12 residues in the CDR3. Per germline, CDR1 MGHRA and CDR2 YSYEKL. V lost 3 bases and J 2 bases, leaving 4 bases between the germline ends.

This clonotype was seen more than once but under ten times. CDR3 sequence: CASSFISRDRENTGELFF. The CDR3 DNA follows: TGTGCCAGCAGTTTTATCAGCCGGGACAGAGAGAACACCGGGGAGCTGTTTTTT. This chain connects TRBV12-3 or TRBV12-4 to TRBJ2-2, with 7 bases that match TRBD1. The junction had 11 bases not matched to a gene; V was cut back by 3 bases and J by 1 base. The CDR3 runs to 18 residues.

The chain links TRBV4-2 to TRBJ2-3, with D perhaps TRBD2 (7 bases). The V gene's germline CDR1 is LGHNA and CDR2 YNFKEQ. Trimming pared 0 bases from V and 5 bases from J, leaving 12 bases between. The CDR3 length is 15 residues. The CDR3 protein is CASSQEGGGVDTQYF. Written as DNA, the CDR3 is TGTGCCAGCAGCCAAGAAGGGGGGGGCGTAGATACGCAGTATTTT.

In its sample, this clonotype was seen a few times. This rearrangement joins TRBV6-5 to TRBJ2-5; a weak D match, TRBD1 (6 bases). Germline V gene data show CDR1 as MNHEY and CDR2 as SVGAGI. The V end lost 1 base, the J end lost 5 bases, and 14 bases lay between the germline ends. The CDR3 has 15 residues. CDR3 in DNA: TGTGCCAGCAGTTACTACGCACAGGGTGGCGAGACCCAGTACTTC. This translates into CASSYYAQGGETQYF.

Remarks on this clonotype: The junction departs from the called germline gene at one end, perhaps through a read error. This chain joins TRBV9 and TRBJ2-7; no reliable D call. Germline-derived CDR1 and CDR2 are SGDLS and YYNGEE. This CDR3 is built from 14 residues. CDR3 DNA: TGTGCCAGCAGCGTAGACGGATGGCTAGACGAACAGTACTTC. As protein: CASSVDGWLDEQYF.

This clonotype was seen a handful of times. The J gene is TRBJ1-1, the V gene TRBV12-5; D unclear. This CDR3 comprises 12 residues. Germline lookup yields CDR1 LGHNT and CDR2 FRNRAP. Trimming cost V 3 bases and J 4 bases, with 6 bases left between them. The CDR3 is CASGFGITEAFF. Written as DNA, the CDR3 is TGTGCTAGTGGTTTTGGAATCACTGAAGCTTTCTTT.

This clonotype was found a few times. The V gene is TRBV7-9, the J gene TRBJ2-1; D is undetermined. Germline CDR1 is SEHNR and CDR2 is FQNEAQ (reference sequence). CDR3 length equals 10 residues. V gave up 1 base and J gave up 12 bases, with 4 bases separating them. Written as DNA, the CDR3 is TGTGCCAGCAGCTTAGGGTGGCAGTTCTTC. This codes for CASSLGWQFF.

This clonotype has just a few counts. The V gene is TRBV20-1, the J gene TRBJ2-1; TRBD1 aligns across 11 bases. CDR3 length: 16 amino acids. Germline CDR1 is DFQATT and CDR2 is SNEGSKA (reference sequence). V was pared by 1 base and J by 7 bases, with 9 bases of the junction left unmatched. The CDR3 DNA is TGCAGTGCTAGAGGCGAAGAGGACAGGGGGCTAAATGAGCAGTTCTTC. Its translation is CSARGEEDRGLNEQFF.

J is TRBJ1-1 and V is TRBV13; D is ambiguous. Germline values: CDR1 PRHDT, CDR2 FYEKMQ (reference sequence). Trimming shortened V by 5 bases and J by 3 bases, and 10 bases separated the two germline ends. The CDR3 is made up of 13 amino acids. This chain's CDR3 is CASSTGRHTEAFF. The CDR3 region has the DNA TGTGCCAGCAGCACGGGGAGGCACACTGAAGCTTTCTTT.